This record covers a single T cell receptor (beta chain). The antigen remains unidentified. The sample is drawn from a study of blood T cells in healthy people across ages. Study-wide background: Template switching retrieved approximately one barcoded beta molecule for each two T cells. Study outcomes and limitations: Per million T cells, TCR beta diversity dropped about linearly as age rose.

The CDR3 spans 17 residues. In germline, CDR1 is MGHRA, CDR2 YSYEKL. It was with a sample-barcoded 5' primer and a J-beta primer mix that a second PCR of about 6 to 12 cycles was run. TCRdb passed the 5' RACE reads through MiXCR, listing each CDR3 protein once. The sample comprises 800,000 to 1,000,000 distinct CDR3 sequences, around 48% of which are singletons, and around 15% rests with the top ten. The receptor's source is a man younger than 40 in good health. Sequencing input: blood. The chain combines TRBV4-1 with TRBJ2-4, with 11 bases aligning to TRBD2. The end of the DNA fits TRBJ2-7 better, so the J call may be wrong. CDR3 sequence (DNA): TGCGCCAGCAGCCAAGAGACTAGCGGGGCCTTACTCTGCGAGCAGTACTTC. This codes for CASSQETSGALLCEQYF.